This T cell receptor beta chain was observed in a study of cytomegalovirus exposure and HLA in healthy donors. At collection, donors were nominally healthy, but unrecorded immune exposures were probable. As concerns this clone: What it binds is not known.

Both 60 Vbeta primers and 13 Jbeta primers went into the PCR. Sequencing was performed with immunoSEQ multiplex PCR; in TCRdb, only in-frame clones are kept and a portion is missing. The sample has about 170,000 clones, around four fifths seen once; the top ten hold 0.95% to 1%. The CDR3 runs 15 residues. The junction had 2 bases not matched to a gene; V was cut back by 6 bases and J by 2 bases. Per germline, CDR1 MNHEY and CDR2 SMNVEV (reference sequence). Regarding the study as a whole: Analysis performed later showed TCR beta chains linked to HLA being more clonally expanded than equally common others. Many donors carried some public TCRs, although rarity characterized most TCR sequences.

Sequenced material: PBMCs. The rearrangement links TRBV27 to TRBJ2-2, with TRBD2 identical over 11 bases. The receptor was isolated from a girl under 10 years old in good health and CMV-seropositive. As DNA, the CDR3 is TGTGCCAGCAGGGGGACTAGCGGAAACACCGGGGAGCTGTTTTTT. This codes for CASRGTSGNTGELFF.